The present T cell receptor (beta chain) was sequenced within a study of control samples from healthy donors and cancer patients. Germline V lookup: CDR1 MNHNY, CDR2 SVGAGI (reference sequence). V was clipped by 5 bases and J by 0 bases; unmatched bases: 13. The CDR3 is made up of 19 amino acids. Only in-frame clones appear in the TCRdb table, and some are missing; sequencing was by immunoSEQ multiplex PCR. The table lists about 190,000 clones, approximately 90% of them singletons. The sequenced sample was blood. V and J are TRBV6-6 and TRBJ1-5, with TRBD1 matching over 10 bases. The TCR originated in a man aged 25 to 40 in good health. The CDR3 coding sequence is TGTGCCAGCAGTGGATCGACAGGGGGCACCTCAAATAGCAATCAGCCCCAGCATTTT. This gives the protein CASSGSTGGTSNSNQPQHF.